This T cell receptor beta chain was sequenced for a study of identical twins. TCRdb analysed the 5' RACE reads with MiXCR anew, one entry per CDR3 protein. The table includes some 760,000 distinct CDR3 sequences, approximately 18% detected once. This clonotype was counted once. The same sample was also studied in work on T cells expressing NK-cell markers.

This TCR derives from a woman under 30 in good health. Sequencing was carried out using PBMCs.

CDR3 bases: TGTGCCAGCAGTTACCTGACCCCGCCCAAGACCCAGTACTTC. Its protein product is CASSYLTPPKTQYF. The J gene is TRBJ2-5, the V gene TRBV6-5; D not certain. Trimming removed 2 bases from V and 6 bases from J, with 13 bases in between. Germline assignment: CDR1 MNHEY and CDR2 SVGAGI. This CDR3 spans 14 amino acids.